The 31 T cell receptor beta chains reported below all come from one sample, sequenced in a study of cytomegalovirus exposure and HLA in healthy donors. Vbeta (60) and Jbeta (13) primers were used in the PCR. TCRdb's table, derived via immunoSEQ multiplex PCR, lists solely in-frame clones and lacks some. Counted here are around 120,000 clones, about 66% occurring once; the ten biggest clones make up over 1.5%. The specimen was PBMCs. The receptor set was obtained from a man aged 30 to 45 in good health and CMV-seropositive.

V gene TRBV30 combines with J gene TRBJ2-3; possibly TRBD2 for D (5 bases). Trimming cost V 3 bases and J 1 base, with 8 bases left between them. Germline CDR1 and CDR2: GTSNPN and SVGIG (reference sequence). The CDR3 sequence is 13 residues long. The CDR3 is CAWSPRGTDTQYF. The CDR3 nucleotides read TGTGCCTGGAGCCCGCGGGGCACAGATACGCAGTATTTT.

The chain carries TRBV7-8 and TRBJ2-7, with 12 bases matching TRBD2. V dropped 3 bases and J dropped 3; count of bases not matched to a gene: 6. The CDR3 consists of 16 residues. The germline CDR1 and CDR2 sequences are SGHVS and FQNEAQ. Written as DNA, the CDR3 is TGTGCCAGCAGCTTGGGGCTAGCGGGAGGGTACTACGAGCAGTACTTC. Its translation is CASSLGLAGGYYEQYF.

The chain couples TRBV5-1 to TRBJ1-1; D remains unclear. V lost 0 bases and J 10 bases, leaving 16 bases between the germline ends. Germline assignment: CDR1 SGHRS and CDR2 YFSETQ. CDR3 length: 14 amino acids. The CDR3 DNA reads as TGCGCCAGCAGCTTGGGGCCCCCATCGGGTGCAGCTTTCTTT. This sequence encodes CASSLGPPSGAAFF.

The rearrangement links TRBV5-4 to TRBJ2-7; D gene uncertain. The germline V and J ends were trimmed by 0 bases and 0 bases, with 10 bases remaining between them. CDR1 and CDR2 (germline): SGHNT, YYREEE (reference sequence). The CDR3 sequence is 15 residues long. The CDR3: CASSLGPTPSYEQYF. Written as DNA, the CDR3 is TGTGCCAGCAGCTTGGGGCCGACACCCTCCTACGAGCAGTACTTC.

V usage is TRBV14 and J usage is TRBJ2-7; 13 bases agree with TRBD2. The CDR3 runs 15 residues. Germline loops: CDR1 SGHDN, CDR2 FVKESK. With V trimmed by 4 bases and J by 4 bases, 4 bases remained unmatched. CDR3 sequence (DNA): TGTGCCAGCAGCCTGGGACTAGCGGGAAGGTACGAGCAGTACTTC. Its translation: CASSLGLAGRYEQYF.

On this clone: Other nucleotide sequences from this sample produce the same CDR3. V is TRBV2 and J is TRBJ1-1; D is ambiguous. This CDR3 has 13 residues. V was trimmed by 6 bases and J by 3 bases, leaving 11 bases between them. Looked up from germline, CDR1 is SNHLY and CDR2 is FYNNEI. CDR3 protein: CASSPTQHTEAFF. The CDR3 DNA is TGTGCCAGCAGCCCAACACAACACACTGAAGCTTTCTTT.

The chain combines TRBV18 with TRBJ2-5; a weak D match, TRBD1 (6 bases). This CDR3 spans 15 amino acids. Trimming shortened V by 3 bases and J by 5 bases, and 16 bases separated the two germline ends. CDR1 and CDR2 (germline): KGHSH, LQKENI. The CDR3 bases are TGTGCCAGCTCACCGAGCATTGGTCAGGGGGAGACCCAGTACTTC. Amino acid sequence: CASSPSIGQGETQYF.

The chain has TRBV29-1 and TRBJ2-1; perhaps TRBD2 as D (6 bases). Per the germline V gene, CDR1 is SQVTM and CDR2 is ANQGSEA. Trimming left V 0 bases short and J 4 bases short, with 13 bases between. The CDR3 extends over 15 amino acids. This CDR3 reads CSVEDLAGTYNEQFF. In DNA form, the CDR3 reads TGCAGCGTTGAAGATCTGGCGGGAACTTACAATGAGCAGTTCTTC.

The rearrangement joins TRBV5-6 to TRBJ2-3, with TRBD2 matching over 10 bases. V lost 1 base and J lost 1; bases outside the gene matches: 0. Germline V gene data show CDR1 as SGHDT and CDR2 as YYEEEE. The CDR3 totals 15 residues. DNA of the CDR3: TGTGCCAGCAGCTTGCTAGCGGGAGGCACAGATACGCAGTATTTT. Translation gives CASSLLAGGTDTQYF.

The genes are TRBV5-5 and TRBJ1-5, with D hard to call. Trimming shortened V by 1 base and J by 5 bases, and 7 bases separated the two germline ends. Germline lookup yields CDR1 SGHKS and CDR2 YYEKEE (reference sequence). This CDR3 spans 13 amino acids. The CDR3 sequence is CASSLMGDQPQHF. CDR3 nucleotides: TGTGCCAGCAGCTTGATGGGAGATCAGCCCCAGCATTTT.

Only a few counts were recorded for this clone. The chain links TRBV14 to TRBJ1-1, with D perhaps matching TRBD1 (5 bases). This CDR3 comprises 13 residues. Germline values: CDR1 SGHDN, CDR2 FVKESK. Trimming pared 2 bases from V and 1 base from J, leaving 5 bases between. CDR3 sequence (DNA): TGTGCCAGCAGCCAACAGGGGAACACTGAAGCTTTCTTT. It codes for CASSQQGNTEAFF.

The V call is TRBV30, the J call TRBJ1-2; D gene ambiguous. In germline, CDR1 is GTSNPN, CDR2 SVGIG (reference sequence). V dropped 7 bases and J dropped 1 base, with 16 bases sitting between them. The CDR3 extends over 14 amino acids. The CDR3 loop is CASAREGFNYGYTF. The CDR3, as DNA: TGTGCCTCCGCGCGGGAGGGATTTAACTATGGCTACACCTTC. Full variable domain (missing parts from reference TRBV30 and TRBJ1-2): SQTIHQWPATLVQPVGSPLSLECTVEGTSNPNLYWYRQAAGRGLQLLFYSVGIGQISSEVPQNLSASRPQDRQFILSSKKLLLSDSGFYLCASAREGFNYGYTFGSGTRLTVV.

V usage is TRBV6-4 and J usage is TRBJ2-1; 11 bases map to TRBD1. The CDR3 spans 16 residues. Germline loops: CDR1 MRHNA, CDR2 SNTAGT. With 5 bases clipped from V and 7 bases from J, the junction kept 10 bases outside the gene matches. This chain's CDR3 is CASSSEDRGPPNEQFF. The DNA of the CDR3 is TGTGCCAGCAGTAGCGAGGACAGGGGGCCTCCAAATGAGCAGTTCTTC.

This clone was observed once. V usage is TRBV5-1 and J usage is TRBJ2-7; possible D gene TRBD2, 5 bases. CDR1 is SGHRS, CDR2 YFSETQ, per germline. V lost 7 bases, J lost 0 bases, and 14 bases lay in between. The CDR3 totals 14 residues. The CDR3 protein is CASREGPTSYEQYF. CDR3 nucleotide sequence: TGCGCCAGCCGGGAAGGACCAACCTCCTACGAGCAGTACTTC. Together with reference TRBV5-1 and TRBJ2-7, the CDR3 gives the full variable domain: KAGVTQTPRYLIKTRGQQVTLSCSPISGHRSVSWYQQTPGQGLQFLFEYFSETQRNKGNFPGRFSGRQFSNSRSEMNVSTLELGDSALYLCASREGPTSYEQYFGPGTRLTVT.

The chain has TRBV27 and TRBJ1-4; D remains ambiguous. The germline CDR1 and CDR2 sequences are MNHEY and SMNVEV (reference sequence). Trimming removed 5 bases from V and 0 bases from J, with 7 bases in between. The CDR3 covers 14 residues. CDR3 region: CASSHTATNEKLFF. In DNA, the CDR3 is TGTGCCAGCAGTCACACCGCAACTAATGAAAAACTGTTTTTT. The variable domain in full, completed from reference TRBV27 and TRBJ1-4, reads EAQVTQNPRYLITVTGKKLTVTCSQNMNHEYMSWYRQDPGLGLRQIYYSMNVEVTDKGDVPEGYKVSRKEKRNFPLILESPSPNQTSLYFCASSHTATNEKLFFGSGTQLSVL.

This chain joins TRBV6-1 and TRBJ2-7; D might be TRBD2 (6 bases). The V and J ends lost 9 bases and 4 bases respectively, with 16 bases between them. The CDR3 loop spans 13 amino acids. Germline V gene sequence: CDR1 MNHNS, CDR2 SASEGT. As DNA, the CDR3 is TGTGCCAGTAAGGGGTGGGGGGAATACGAGCAGTACTTC. Translating it yields CASKGWGEYEQYF.

The V call is TRBV7-9, the J call TRBJ2-7, with D maybe TRBD1 (6 bases). The V end lost 5 bases, the J end lost 3 bases, and 20 bases lay between the germline ends. This CDR3 spans 16 amino acids. CDR1 is SEHNR, CDR2 FQNEAQ, per germline (reference sequence). CDR3: CASSPGAYLGYYEQYF. CDR3 coding DNA: TGTGCCAGCAGCCCAGGGGCGTACCTGGGCTACTACGAGCAGTACTTC.

The rearrangement joins TRBV7-8 to TRBJ2-3; TRBD2 matches 10 bases. The germline V gene has CDR1 SGHVS and CDR2 FQNEAQ. The V segment lost 1 base and the J segment 2 bases; nucleotides outside the gene matches: 12. The CDR3 length is 19 residues. The CDR3 loop reads CASSLEASGSTTFTDTQYF. Written as DNA, the CDR3 is TGTGCCAGCAGCTTAGAGGCTAGCGGGAGTACTACATTCACAGATACGCAGTATTTT.

This clone was picked up a small number of times. The chain employs TRBV18 and TRBJ1-2; D call uncertain. This CDR3 spans 14 amino acids. V gave up 2 bases and J gave up 4 bases, with 11 bases separating them. Germline V gene lookup returns CDR1 KGHSH and CDR2 LQKENI. CDR3 protein: CASSPDNPLYGYTF. CDR3 DNA: TGTGCCAGCTCACCAGACAACCCCCTCTATGGCTACACCTTC.

The chain has TRBV19 and TRBJ2-2, with 13 bases matching TRBD2. The CDR3 is made up of 15 amino acids. The J segment lost 9 bases and the V segment lost 4 bases, leaving 5 bases of the junction unmatched. Per germline, CDR1 LNHDA and CDR2 SQIVND (reference sequence). The CDR3 sequence: CASSKLAGGPRELFF. The CDR3 DNA reads TGTGCCAGTAGTAAACTAGCGGGAGGGCCTCGGGAGCTGTTTTTT.

The chain employs TRBV5-6 and TRBJ2-5; 10 bases match TRBD2. The germline gives CDR1 SGHDT, CDR2 YYEEEE. The J segment lost 9 bases and the V segment lost 2 bases, leaving 10 bases of the junction unmatched. The CDR3 consists of 15 residues. The CDR3 spells CASSFLGLAGDPQYF. The CDR3 region has the DNA TGTGCCAGCAGCTTTTTGGGTCTAGCGGGAGATCCCCAGTACTTC.

The V gene is TRBV5-1, the J gene TRBJ2-7; 7 bases fit TRBD1. This CDR3 is 14 amino acids long. J lost 0 bases, V lost 4 bases, and 4 bases had no gene match. Germline values: CDR1 SGHRS, CDR2 YFSETQ. The CDR3: CASSRDSYSYEQYF. The CDR3 DNA follows: TGCGCCAGCAGCCGGGACAGCTACTCCTACGAGCAGTACTTC.

The genes are TRBV5-1 and TRBJ2-1, with 8 positions matching TRBD2. With 1 base clipped from V and 3 bases from J, the junction kept 15 bases outside the gene matches. Germline V lookup: CDR1 SGHRS, CDR2 YFSETQ. CDR3 length: 19 amino acids. CDR3 coding DNA: TGCGCCAGCAGCTTGTTGGGTAGCGGGACGGGCCAGGTCTACAATGAGCAGTTCTTC. Translating gives CASSLLGSGTGQVYNEQFF.

This clone came up a few times. The rearrangement joins TRBV28 to TRBJ2-7, with 9 bases aligning to TRBD1. The CDR3 length is 15 residues. V lost 8 bases to trimming and J lost 0 bases; unmatched junction nucleotides: 8. CDR1 is MDHEN, CDR2 SYDVKM, per germline. CDR3 region: CASGPGTGPSYEQYF. CDR3 bases: TGTGCCAGCGGTCCCGGGACAGGGCCCTCCTACGAGCAGTACTTC.

The chain couples TRBV27 to TRBJ1-2; a weak D match, TRBD1 (6 bases). Trimming took off 0 bases at V and 7 bases at J, with 18 bases between the two ends. This CDR3 is 16 amino acids long. Germline lookup yields CDR1 MNHEY and CDR2 SMNVEV (reference sequence). The CDR3 coding sequence is TGTGCCAGCAGTTTATCAATGGGGGCCCTGGGTTTTGGCTACACCTTC. Its translation is CASSLSMGALGFGYTF.

The genes are TRBV7-2 and TRBJ1-2, with D maybe TRBD1 (5 bases). Germline V gene sequence: CDR1 SGHTA, CDR2 FQGNSA. V was shortened by 7 bases and J by 8 bases, with 20 bases between the two germline ends. This CDR3 spans 14 amino acids. The CDR3 nucleotides read TGTGCCAGCACCACCGCATGGAGGGACCGGGGCTACACCTTC. It is translated as CASTTAWRDRGYTF.

The V gene is TRBV28, the J gene TRBJ2-3; 10 positions agree with TRBD2. Per the germline V gene, CDR1 is MDHEN and CDR2 is SYDVKM. Trimming took 7 bases from V and 4 from J; bases not matched to a gene: 11. The CDR3 is 16 amino acids. DNA of the CDR3: TGTGCCAGCATGGTTCCTAGCGGGAGTGTAGCAGATACGCAGTATTTT. Encoded protein: CASMVPSGSVADTQYF. Supplemented by reference TRBV28 and TRBJ2-3, the full variable domain reads DVKVTQSSRYLVKRTGEKVFLECVQDMDHENMFWYRQDPGLGLRLIYFSYDVKMKEKGDIPEGYSVSREKKERFSLILESASTNQTSMYLCASMVPSGSVADTQYFGPGTRLTVL.

This chain connects TRBV29-1 to TRBJ2-4; D might be TRBD2 (7 bases). Trimming cost V 8 bases and J 7 bases, with 21 bases left between them. CDR3 length: 14 amino acids. Germline V gene sequence: CDR1 SQVTM, CDR2 ANQGSEA. CDR3 nucleotide sequence: TGCAGCTTCTCTTTTTTAGGGGGAGGGAACATTCAGTACTTC. It yields the protein CSFSFLGGGNIQYF.

This clone was found a few times. The chain is built from TRBV7-8 and TRBJ1-2, with TRBD1 identical over 11 bases. The CDR3 extends over 17 amino acids. After removal of 3 bases from V and 6 bases from J, the junction contained 12 bases not matched to a gene. Germline CDR1 and CDR2: SGHVS and FQNEAQ. The CDR3 here is CASSFEDRGLSVNGYTF. For the CDR3, the DNA is TGTGCCAGCAGCTTTGAGGACAGGGGGCTTTCGGTAAATGGCTACACCTTC.

This sequence joins TRBV18 and TRBJ2-4; 12 bases are shared with TRBD2. The CDR3 extends over 18 amino acids. Germline V lookup: CDR1 KGHSH, CDR2 LQKENI. The ends lost 3 bases at V and 0 bases at J; junction bases unmatched: 6. The CDR3 is CASSPGLAGLLAKNIQYF. CDR3 in DNA: TGTGCCAGCTCACCGGGACTAGCGGGTCTACTAGCCAAAAACATTCAGTACTTC.

The V gene is TRBV5-1, the J gene TRBJ2-2; 8 positions agree with TRBD2. V was clipped by 5 bases and J by 6 bases; unmatched bases: 9. CDR3 length: 15 residues. The germline gives CDR1 SGHRS, CDR2 YFSETQ. The CDR3 sequence: CASRVAGRGSGELFF. Here the CDR3 DNA reads TGCGCCAGCAGGGTAGCGGGAAGGGGTTCCGGGGAGCTGTTTTTT.